A single sample gave rise to the 11 T cell receptor beta chains below, sequenced in a study of OX40 agonist ivuxolimab in advanced cancers. The table came from immunoSEQ multiplex PCR; TCRdb's copy has only in-frame clones and leaves some out. Here the sample spans 55,000 to 90,000 clones, 70% to 90% being singletons. This specimen consisted of CD4+ or CD8+ T cells sorted from blood, obtained in a trial of the OX40 agonist ivuxolimab. The source is an adult with an advanced solid tumor such as melanoma, head and neck, liver or kidney cancer.

This clone was counted a single time. The chain recombines TRBV10-1 with TRBJ1-2; D gene ambiguous. The V gene's germline CDR1 is WNHNN and CDR2 SYGVQD (reference sequence). The V end lost 3 bases, the J end lost 4 bases, and 12 bases lay between the germline ends. The CDR3 contains 14 residues. CDR3 bases: TGCGCCAGCAGTGATAACAGACTCTCCTATGGCTACACCTTC. It encodes CASSDNRLSYGYTF.

The chain is built from TRBV18 and TRBJ2-7, with D perhaps being TRBD1 or TRBD2 (5 bases each). Germline V gene data show CDR1 as KGHSH and CDR2 as LQKENI. V lost 2 bases and J lost 0, with 11 bases in between. The length of the CDR3 is 15 residues. CDR3 in amino acids: CASSPGDGVSYEQYF. In DNA form, the CDR3 reads TGTGCCAGCTCACCAGGGGACGGGGTCTCCTACGAGCAGTACTTC.

This chain connects TRBV6-1 to TRBJ1-1; D is unclear. V lost 2 bases and J lost 1, with 8 bases in between. The CDR3 runs to 14 residues. Germline V gene data show CDR1 as MNHNS and CDR2 as SASEGT. The CDR3 protein is CASSERLPNTEAFF. CDR3 nucleotides: TGTGCCAGCAGTGAACGGTTACCGAACACTGAAGCTTTCTTT.

The chain joins TRBV5-1 to TRBJ2-5; 10 positions agree with TRBD2. The J call is doubtful: the DNA matches TRBJ2-7 better. This CDR3 has 14 residues. CDR1 SGHRS and CDR2 YFSETQ come from the germline V gene. The CDR3 spells CASSSLAGAYEQYF. Here the CDR3 DNA reads TGCGCCAGCAGCTCCCTAGCGGGGGCCTACGAGCAGTACTTC.

J is TRBJ2-7 and V is TRBV28; D gene uncertain. V was pared by 3 bases and J by 3 bases, with 6 bases between. The CDR3 is 12 amino acids. Germline lookup yields CDR1 MDHEN and CDR2 SYDVKM. The CDR3 DNA reads as TGTGCCAGCAGTTTTAAGTTCTACGAGCAGTACTTC. It codes for CASSFKFYEQYF.

CDR3 amino acids: CASSEPADRGPNEQFF. In nucleotides, the CDR3 is TGCGCCAGCAGTGAGCCGGCAGACAGGGGGCCAAATGAGCAGTTCTTC. The gene calls are TRBV10-2 and TRBJ2-1, with TRBD1 identical over 10 bases. The CDR3 consists of 16 residues. Germline CDR1 WSHSY, CDR2 SAAADI. J gave up 7 bases and V 2 bases, and 8 bases lay outside the gene matches.

The chain uses TRBV4-1 and TRBJ2-2; 8 nucleotides line up with TRBD1. The trim removed 1 base at V and 4 bases at J, leaving 8 bases unmatched. This CDR3 has 17 amino acids. The V gene's germline CDR1 is MGHRA and CDR2 YSYEKL. The CDR3, as DNA: TGCGCCAGCAGCCAAGGTGATCAGGGGGCGGTCACCGGGGAGCTGTTTTTT. It yields the protein CASSQGDQGAVTGELFF.

The gene calls are TRBV29-1 and TRBJ2-7; D is unresolved. The CDR3 has 12 residues. Deletions cut 3 bases from V and 5 bases from J, with 11 bases between. The V gene's germline CDR1 is SQVTM and CDR2 ANQGSEA. The DNA of the CDR3 is TGCAGCGTTGAGCTTACAGCCCACGAGCAGTACTTC. Amino acids: CSVELTAHEQYF.

The chain couples TRBV28 to TRBJ2-5; 7 bases line up with TRBD1. The V and J ends lost 5 bases and 3 bases, in that order; junction bases with no gene match: 3. The CDR3 loop spans 13 amino acids. Germline V lookup: CDR1 MDHEN, CDR2 SYDVKM. For the CDR3, the DNA is TGTGCCAGCAGTGTCGGGACAGAAGAGACCCAGTACTTC. Translated, it gives CASSVGTEETQYF.

The chain is built from TRBV7-2 and TRBJ1-1, with D possibly matching TRBD1 (6 bases). The V and J ends lost 6 bases and 11 bases respectively, with 16 bases between them. This CDR3 has 12 amino acids. Germline values: CDR1 SGHTA, CDR2 FQGNSA. The CDR3 reads CASRRTGIGAFF. As DNA, the CDR3 is TGTGCCAGCAGGCGTACAGGGATTGGGGCTTTCTTT.

The V and J genes are TRBV19 and TRBJ1-3; 7 positions match TRBD1. The CDR3 covers 14 residues. The V gene end was trimmed by 5 bases and the J gene end by 4 bases; junction bases not matched to a gene: 5. Germline V gene data show CDR1 as LNHDA and CDR2 as SQIVND (reference sequence). The CDR3, as DNA: TGTGCCAGTAGTCAGACAGGGCTCGGAAACACCATATATTTT. The encoded protein is CASSQTGLGNTIYF. Variable domain in full (rest from reference TRBV19 and TRBJ1-3): DGGITQSPKYLFRKEGQNVTLSCEQNLNHDAMYWYRQDPGQGLRLIYYSQIVNDFQKGDIAEGYSVSREKKESFPLTVTSAQKNPTAFYLCASSQTGLGNTIYFGEGSWLTVV.